Listed here is a single T cell receptor beta chain. Its matching antigen is unknown. Together with a sample-barcoded 5' primer, a J-beta primer mix was included in a second PCR lasting 7 to 11 cycles. Each cDNA molecule carried a tag from a template-switch adaptor that contained 12 random nucleotides. MiXCR, run by TCRdb on the 5' RACE reads, gives a single entry per CDR3 protein. The table includes about 930,000 distinct CDR3 sequences, about 28% detected once. This entry is derived from a study of blood T cells in healthy people across ages. Findings and caveats of the study: Naive T cell percentage and TCR beta diversity correlated strongly.

Germline loops: CDR1 DFQATT, CDR2 SNEGSKA (reference sequence). The ends lost 7 bases at V and 7 bases at J; junction bases unmatched: 9. The CDR3 is 14 amino acids. The sample was also linked to a second study, of T cells of mothers and their children.

The source material was blood. The J gene is TRBJ1-6, the V gene TRBV20-1, with 8 bases fitting TRBD1. The clonotype originates from a woman in her thirties or forties in good health. The CDR3 DNA reads as TGCAGTGGTCTTGCAGGGGGCGCCAATTCACCCCTCCACTTT. Amino acids: CSGLAGGANSPLHF.